This TCR beta chain was recorded in a study of Ad26.COV2.S vaccination and SARS-CoV-2 variants. Background on the study: The study gave Ad26.COV2.S intramuscularly, once or twice 56 days apart.

TCRdb's copy holds only in-frame clones and misses some; the assay was immunoSEQ multiplex PCR. The sample contains over 400,000 clones, about 90% of which appear only once. Study-wide findings and caveats: Vaccine recipients and placebo recipients showed similar non-spike TCR breadth. Measurements of TCR breadth and depth may have given underestimates of the total T cell responses. Reported findings describe substantial breadth in spike-specific CD8+ and CD4+ T cell responses following vaccination.

V was pared by 5 bases and J by 2 bases, with 0 bases of the junction left unmatched. In germline, CDR1 is SEHNR, CDR2 FQNEAQ (reference sequence). This CDR3 has 12 amino acids. Regarding this clone: No antigen is known for it. The sample carries other DNA sequences with the same CDR3.

Treatment defined: 19 received Ad26.COV2.S at low or high dose, single or two shots; several received placebo; per-sample allocation not given. Following the first vaccine or placebo injection, samples were taken on day 63. Sequenced material: peripheral blood, taken in a trial of Ad26.COV2.S vaccine versus placebo. The clonotype comes from a person between 18 and 59 years old who received the Ad26.COV2.S COVID-19 vaccine or a placebo. The J gene is TRBJ2-7, the V gene TRBV7-9; 7 nucleotides align to TRBD2. CDR3 amino acids: CASSGLAYEQYF. As DNA, the CDR3 is TGTGCCAGCAGCGGACTAGCCTACGAGCAGTACTTC.